One and the same sample provided the 5 T cell receptor beta chains below, sequenced in a study of Ad26.COV2.S vaccination and SARS-CoV-2 variants. The method was immunoSEQ multiplex PCR; TCRdb's version includes in-frame clones alone and lacks a portion of them. The sample shows some 190,000 clones, 87% of them seen only once. This specimen was peripheral blood, taken after recovery from COVID-19. The receptors were gathered from a human donor who had recovered from COVID-19.

The chain employs TRBV9 and TRBJ2-1; D gene uncertain. The ends were cut back, 3 bases at V and 4 bases at J, with 8 bases in the middle. This CDR3 is built from 13 residues. Germline V gives CDR1 SGDLS, CDR2 YYNGEE. The CDR3 nucleotides read TGTGCCAGCAGCGAGGACCCTTACAATGAGCAGTTCTTC. Amino acid sequence: CASSEDPYNEQFF.

This sequence joins TRBV11-2 and TRBJ2-7; TRBD2 matches at 8 bases. The germline gives CDR1 SGHAT, CDR2 FQNNGV. J gave up 3 bases and V 2 bases, and 3 bases lay outside the gene matches. This CDR3 region has 14 residues. The CDR3 reads CASSLTSGGYEQYF. In DNA form, the CDR3 reads TGTGCCAGCAGCTTAACTAGCGGCGGCTACGAGCAGTACTTC.

The chain employs TRBV5-8 and TRBJ1-4; TRBD1 aligns across 9 bases. This CDR3 comprises 15 residues. V lost 5 bases to trimming and J lost 7 bases; unmatched junction nucleotides: 9. CDR1 SGHTS and CDR2 YDEGEE come from the germline V gene. The CDR3 spells CASSTGQGRGEKLFF. The CDR3 nucleotides read TGTGCCAGCAGTACGGGACAGGGTCGAGGTGAAAAACTGTTTTTT.

The chain employs TRBV5-1 and TRBJ2-6; D remains unclear. The CDR3 consists of 16 residues. Germline assignment: CDR1 SGHRS and CDR2 YFSETQ. The germline V and J ends were trimmed by 1 base and 0 bases, with 8 bases remaining between them. The CDR3 loop reads CASSLLGSSGANVLTF. CDR3 nucleotide sequence: TGCGCCAGCAGCTTGTTGGGGTCCTCTGGGGCCAACGTCCTGACTTTC.

The CDR3 DNA is TGTGCCACCACGAAGATTGGGCGGGACTCTTTCTACGAGCAGTACTTC. Its translation: CATTKIGRDSFYEQYF. The rearrangement uses TRBV2 and TRBJ2-7; perhaps TRBD2 as D (6 bases). Per the germline V gene, CDR1 is SNHLY and CDR2 is FYNNEI. V shed 10 bases and J shed 3 bases, with 25 bases lying between them. The CDR3 has 16 amino acids.